This T cell receptor (beta chain) derives from a study of cytomegalovirus exposure and HLA in healthy donors (dated by TCRdb to the late 2010s). Context from the whole study: An earlier analysis of approximately 640 of the donors reported 250 to 300 Gb of sequence data and some 100 million unique TCR beta sequences from 190 million or so T cells. Because of strong linkage in the cohort, roughly five DR-DQ haplotypes were treated as single units for association and clustering. Across 300 to 500 genotyped donors of the cohort, an average of approximately 240,000 unique TCR beta nucleotide sequences per donor were sequenced, and roughly 17% of those sequences were non-productive. The number of typed donors differed by locus: about 629-630 for A, B, C, DRB1 and DQB1; 500 to 550 for DQA1; approximately 610 for DPA1; and around 490 for DPB1. A later genetic analysis used genome-wide SNP genotypes for about 60% of the roughly 700 donors, treating that subset as a discovery cohort. The study aimed to test whether signatures of past pathogen exposure could be identified by cataloging public T cell receptors. A later analysis re-examined previously published TCR beta repertoires from roughly 720 donors and added high-resolution HLA genotyping to investigate patterns of TCR occurrence. Class I and class II HLA loci were covered by the typing at four-digit resolution. The later analysis used no new phenotypic data to find candidate immune exposures, relying instead on TCR beta sequences and their occurrence across donors. The T cell repertoires of 666 subjects were profiled by immunosequencing and related to cytomegalovirus serostatus. Every repertoire in the discovery cohort had been generated on one and the same sequencing platform. An earlier analysis of some 600 of the donors applied high-throughput TCR beta sequencing to assess whether each TCR beta V gene segment acted as functional or pseudogenic. Of the 350 to 400 genotyped donors, around 81% fell in the genetic ancestry cluster associated with self-reported Caucasian donors. A separate validation cohort of over 95 different subjects was used in addition to the 666-subject first cohort. An early release covering some 640 HLA-typed donors comprised 250 to 350 gigabases of sequencing data and 85 million to 100 million unique TCR sequences. To predict cytomegalovirus infection status, the study combined high-throughput TCR immunosequencing, statistical association of individual TCRs with disease status, and machine learning. Donor age, sex, ethnicity and CMV serostatus were compiled alongside the repertoire data. What the authors observed across the whole study: Because counts were too low, about 18 rarely observed V segments, including chromosome 9 orphons, were excluded from the earlier analysis of 587 of the donors. Because some donors lacked HLA typing at each locus, the association tests relied only on the typed subset. V-gene and J-gene trimming of TCR beta chains was associated with a missense DCLRE1C variant in a later genetic analysis, and the association was replicated in an independent cohort. A group of highly shared sequence variants was considered likely to be a technical artifact of the sequencing pipeline. This cohort had only TCR beta chains sequenced, and the lack of alpha or paired-chain data limited which features could be detected. In an earlier analysis of around 600 of the donors, most TCR beta V segments were observed in productive rearrangements about 87% or about 30% of the time, broadly matching IMGT annotations. The only immune exposure information available for the cohort was CMV serostatus. In vitro tests confirmed that a few of the cytomegalovirus-associated TCR beta chains recognize cytomegalovirus antigens. When HLA alleles, especially DR and DQ, strongly co-occurred, TCR associations were difficult to assign to individual alleles. In a later analysis, TCR association rates were found to vary across HLA loci, with the most associated TCRs seen for DRB1 alleles and the fewest for HLA-C alleles. Compared with the approximately 720-donor mean, donors in an Asian-associated ancestry cluster had fewer N-insertions in productive TCRs, according to a later genetic analysis. The authors suggested that the approach could potentially be generalized to other disease states and immunological phenotypes. Most TCR sequences were observed very rarely across donors, whereas some public TCRs were present in many individuals. The classifier was reported to diagnose cytomegalovirus status with high specificity and sensitivity in both the original and validation cohorts. A total of fewer than 200 TCR beta chains were listed by the study as associated with cytomegalovirus. Linkage disequilibrium might explain the correlated functional status among segregating V segments, but an unknown experimental factor could not be excluded. Sequencing depth was assumed to be roughly uniform across donors in the presence/absence analyses, though that assumption may not hold. In a later analysis, most CMV-associated TCR beta chains were found to appear HLA-restricted, with HLA associations seemingly driven largely by CMV exposure. A later analysis reported that several top co-occurrence clusters appeared linked to parvovirus B19, influenza, CMV and Epstein-Barr virus. At a false discovery rate of 0.05, a later analysis linked around 17,000 TCR beta sequences to specific HLA alleles. In a later analysis, HLA-associated TCR beta chains were found to be more clonally expanded and to have lower generation probabilities than equally common non-associated chains. A further reported finding was that TCR beta sequences accurately predicted the HLA-A and HLA-B alleles for most subjects in the first cohort.

Only one count was recorded for this clone. The antigen it recognizes is unknown. Base-call qualities are not available, and no considerably larger clone is one nucleotide away. Preparation of the library involved the immunoSEQ multiplex PCR assay. The multiplex PCR relied on a mix of 60 forward primers for TCR Vbeta segments and 13 reverse primers for TCR Jbeta segments. A multiplex PCR assay on genomic DNA amplified the CDR3 region of rearranged TCR beta genes. On the Illumina HiSeq System, the amplified TCR beta libraries were sequenced as 87-base-pair reads. The paper's processing steps were these. A later analysis counted tens of millions of unique TCR beta chains across the 600 to 850 repertoires, and some 11 million of these chains were shared by at least two donors. A nearest-neighbor algorithm error-corrected the raw reads and collapsed the reads into unique sequences, merging closely related sequences to remove PCR and sequencing errors. Alignment of CDR3 sequences to IMGT reference sequences was used to assign V, D and J gene segments. Each retained sequence needed at least a six-nucleotide match to both a V gene segment and a J gene segment. A rearrangement counted as productive if the CDR3 had no stop codons and remained in frame with V and J, and every other rearrangement counted as non-productive. Following IMGT convention, CDR3 was defined as the stretch from the second conserved V-encoded cysteine to the conserved J-encoded phenylalanine. The earlier analysis of about 590 of the donors excluded sequences that lacked an unambiguous match to a single V gene segment. In an earlier analysis of about 590 of the donors, a V segment was called functional when productive rearrangements were above 56.7%, and segregating when the standard deviation between donors exceeded 5%. A statistical classification framework was built to diagnose cytomegalovirus status from the catalog of TCR beta chain sequences. V and J gene assignment, in a later analysis, came from comparing TCR nucleotide sequences with IMGT/GENE-DB human TR gene sequences. In a later analysis, CDR3 sequences and most-parsimonious VDJ recombination scenarios were assigned using the TCRdist pipeline. In a later analysis, each TCR beta chain was defined by its CDR3 amino acid sequence together with its V-gene family, and reads lacking a unique V-gene family were excluded. As a way to deal with suspected cross-contamination and a sequencing artifact, a later analysis dropped 500 to 700 nucleotide sequences that were highly shared and had low generation probability. In a later analysis, a clonal expansion index was calculated for each public chain from normalized within-repertoire ranks of inferred template counts. In a later analysis, generation probabilities were computed with a VDJ recombination model fitted to out-of-frame rearrangements, and the resulting probabilities were checked against IGoR. A later analysis scored TCR-TCR, TCR-HLA and TCR-CMV co-occurrence with hypergeometric tests, applying a repertoire-size bias correction to TCR pairs. To estimate false discovery rates, a later analysis permuted the HLA or CMV assignments 20 times. A later analysis grouped co-occurring TCRs with DBSCAN, adding TCRdist sequence similarity when clustering within HLA-allele-positive subsets. Repertoires with fewer than 30,000 or more than 120,000 public chains, plus five repertoires with anomalous nucleotide sharing, were excluded from co-occurrence clustering. Sourced from immuneACCESS, this table was stored by TCRdb with only in-frame sequences that have V and J called. A share of the clones is absent; for the studies checked, an unresolved V gene accounts for under half, and the remainder has no known explanation. V and J calls plus clone size are reproduced from that table; the DNA served to infer D and trimming. For this sample the table gives 85,000 to 100,000 clones, of which about three quarters were detected only once. The ten largest make up 7.3% of the sample.

The cohort consisted of 666 healthy bone marrow donors. At the time of sampling, all cohort members were nominally healthy, though unrecorded immune exposures were likely present. The donor tested CMV seropositive and was one of the 289 seropositive cohort members. A peripheral blood sample was collected from each donor, and TCR beta sequencing was performed on peripheral blood mononuclear cells. The Qiagen DNeasy Blood Extraction Kit was used to extract genomic DNA from the blood cell samples. The sequencing input was PBMCs. This receptor was taken from a man between 45 and 60 years old in good health and CMV-seropositive.

The DNA sequence reads TGTGCCAGCAGTGAATTTGGGCTAGCGGGGGGGACTTCCTACGAGCAGTACTTC. Its translation is CASSEFGLAGGTSYEQYF. The rearrangement joined TRBV6-1 to TRBJ2-7; TRBD2 matches 12 bases in the middle. The CDR1 and CDR2 encoded by the germline V gene are MNHNS and SASEGT. V trim: 2 bases; J trim: 1 base; unmatched bases: 9. Counted from cysteine to phenylalanine, this CDR3 has 18 amino acids. Only the CDR3 DNA stays, 54 bases, in frame from base 1.